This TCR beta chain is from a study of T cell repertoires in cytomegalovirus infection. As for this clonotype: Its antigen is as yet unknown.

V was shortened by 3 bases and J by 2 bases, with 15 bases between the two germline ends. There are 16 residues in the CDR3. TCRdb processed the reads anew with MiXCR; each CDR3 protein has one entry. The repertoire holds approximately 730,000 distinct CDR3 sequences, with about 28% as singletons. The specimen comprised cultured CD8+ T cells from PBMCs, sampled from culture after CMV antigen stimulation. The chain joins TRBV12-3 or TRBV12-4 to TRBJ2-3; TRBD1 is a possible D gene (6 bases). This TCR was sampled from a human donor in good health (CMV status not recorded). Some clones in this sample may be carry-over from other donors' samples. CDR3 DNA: TGTGCCAGCAGTTTCTCCCCCGAGGGGGACACAGATACGCAGTATTTT. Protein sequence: CASSFSPEGDTDTQYF.